This TCR beta chain appears in the sequencing data of a study of CD8 T cells in ankylosing spondylitis (TCRdb year 2017). About the investigation overall: T cell receptor beta repertoires were profiled in healthy donors and ankylosing spondylitis patients so that disease-linked TCR variants could be found. In total, the full study cohort was made up of some 110 healthy donors and approximately 24 ankylosing spondylitis patients. Peripheral blood was sampled, and synovial fluid was also collected from ankylosing spondylitis patients. Broader findings and caveats from the paper: The disease-linked clones showed a CD8+ phenotype and occurred at relatively low frequencies in peripheral blood. Some TCR beta motif variants had previously been reported in synovial fluid and blood of reactive arthritis patients, which suggested common disease-initiation mechanisms. The disease-linked clones were reported to be significantly enriched in matched synovial fluid samples from ankylosing spondylitis patients. Blood from ankylosing spondylitis patients appeared to be characterized by a TCR beta motif made up of several highly homologous amino acid variants.

At least ten counts were recorded for this clonotype. Its antigen is still unknown. It has no much larger one-base neighbor in the sample; base qualities were not kept. The sample was run on an Illumina HiSeq 2500. Quantitative 5'-RACE with molecular barcodes was the method used to prepare the TCR beta libraries. Under the source paper's analysis protocol: A new computational method based on a probabilistic model of VDJ rearrangement was used to identify disease-linked TCR variants. Clones were called with MiXCR by TCRdb after fastp trimmed the public reads at Q25, and only in-frame beta chains were retained. Every entry covers one CDR3 protein and lists the most common genes and DNA from its rows. These V and J calls rely on TCRdb rather than the paper's analysis. The sample table contains 130,000 or so distinct CDR3 sequences; only one count was recorded for more than 6.5% of them. The top ten clones comprise over 9% of the sample.

The CDR3, from cysteine to phenylalanine, totals 15 residues. The CDR3 DNA has 45 bases and is translated from base 1. For this chain, trimming is 4 bases at the V end and 7 bases at the J end, and the number of junction bases without a gene match is 7. CDR1 and CDR2 (SGHKS, YYEKEE) derive from the germline V gene (reference sequence). Sequencing was performed on blood, either unsorted or a sorted T cell fraction (not recorded which). The chain joins TRBV5-5 to TRBJ1-6, and TRBD1 matches 8 of the central bases. This TCR was recovered from a male donor with ankylosing spondylitis or in good health (not recorded which). The nucleotide sequence is TGTGCCAGCAGCGAGGACAGGGCGATCAATTCACCCCTCCACTTT. Translated, it reads CASSEDRAINSPLHF.